Presented here are 20 T cell receptor beta chains from one specimen sequenced in a study of T-cell reconstitution after alpha-beta-depleted transplantation in children. As it was prepared, the TCRbeta library received unique molecular identifiers. TCRdb reprocessed the PCR reads via MiXCR and lists one record per CDR3 protein. The repertoire has almost 500,000 distinct CDR3 sequences, over 9.5% of them found once; the top ten carry 2%. The sample consisted of PBMCs, taken before TCRalphabeta/CD19-depleted stem cell transplant. The receptor source for this set is a child aged 2 to 15 with inherited bone marrow failure, due to receive a stem cell transplant.

The chain employs TRBV11-2 and TRBJ2-7; TRBD2 matches 8 bases. V lost 6 bases and J lost 8; bases outside the gene matches: 18. This CDR3 comprises 16 residues. Germline CDR1 and CDR2: SGHAT and FQNNGV. Written as DNA, the CDR3 is TGTGCCAGCAGGAGCCGGGTGGGACTAGGACCTGAGAAGCAGTACTTC. This translates into CASRSRVGLGPEKQYF.

This clonotype was observed a handful of times. The gene calls are TRBV20-1 and TRBJ1-5; no reliable D call. The CDR3 is made up of 13 amino acids. V lost 3 bases and J 0 bases, leaving 6 bases between the germline ends. The germline V gene has CDR1 DFQATT and CDR2 SNEGSKA (reference sequence). CDR3 in amino acids: CSARIYSNQPQHF. Here the CDR3 DNA reads TGCAGTGCTAGGATATATAGCAATCAGCCCCAGCATTTT.

This clonotype was detected many times. The chain recombines TRBV30 with TRBJ2-3, with 7 bases lining up with TRBD2. The CDR3 covers 15 residues. Germline V gene data show CDR1 as GTSNPN and CDR2 as SVGIG (reference sequence). V gave up 3 bases and J gave up 1 base; unmatched junction bases: 7. This chain's CDR3 is CAWRENGRRTDTQYF. CDR3 coding DNA: TGTGCCTGGAGGGAAAACGGGAGGCGCACAGATACGCAGTATTTT.

This clonotype was picked up many times. The J gene is TRBJ2-1, the V gene TRBV7-9; TRBD2 matches 7 bases. V lost 3 bases and J lost 7; bases outside the gene matches: 6. This CDR3 comprises 14 residues. Germline lookup yields CDR1 SEHNR and CDR2 FQNEAQ (reference sequence). DNA for the CDR3: TGTGCCAGCAGCTTCCCTAGCGGAGTAAATGAGCAGTTCTTC. Translating it yields CASSFPSGVNEQFF.

In the case of this clonotype: It may be a read error: a sequence one base away is much more abundant. V and J are TRBV10-3 and TRBJ2-7, with TRBD2 identical over 13 bases. Germline lookup yields CDR1 ENHRY and CDR2 SYGVKD. Losses at the gene ends were 2 bases for V and 3 bases for J; bases not matched to a gene: 1. The CDR3 is 15 amino acids. CDR3 DNA: TGTGCCATCAGTGAGGGGACTAGCGGGATCTACGAGCAGTACTTC. It specifies CAISEGTSGIYEQYF.

This clonotype was counted many times. V gene TRBV12-3 or TRBV12-4 combines with J gene TRBJ2-1; 13 bases fit TRBD2. V gave up 1 base and J gave up 7 bases; unmatched junction bases: 7. The CDR3 contains 17 residues. The CDR3 coding sequence is TGTGCCAGCAGTTTAGTCCCACTAGCGGGAGGGCCGAATGAGCAGTTCTTC. It yields the protein CASSLVPLAGGPNEQFF.

In this sample, this clonotype turned up a few times. The chain uses TRBV4-3 and TRBJ2-7; TRBD2 aligns across 7 bases. J was trimmed by 1 base and V by 0 bases; bases with no gene match: 9. Germline values: CDR1 LGHNA, CDR2 YSLEER. This CDR3 is 17 amino acids long. CDR3 in DNA: TGCGCCAGCAGCCAAGATCAGCGTCTAGCGGTTTCCTACGAGCAGTACTTC. Translation gives CASSQDQRLAVSYEQYF.

As for this clonotype: This could be a read error, since a much larger clone is one nucleotide away. The rearrangement joins TRBV5-1 to TRBJ2-2, with 8 nucleotides matching TRBD2. The germline gives CDR1 SGHRS, CDR2 YFSETQ. The CDR3 totals 16 residues. V trimming: 2 bases; J trimming: 2 bases; junction bases outside the gene matches: 5. The CDR3 spells CASSFRAGDNTGELFF. The CDR3 DNA follows: TGCGCCAGCAGCTTCAGAGCGGGAGACAACACCGGGGAGCTGTTTTTT.

This clonotype came up many times. The chain combines TRBV10-3 with TRBJ2-1; D gene unclear. CDR3 length: 17 amino acids. Germline V gene lookup returns CDR1 ENHRY and CDR2 SYGVKD. Trimming removed 2 bases at V and 9 bases at J, with 23 bases between. The chain's CDR3 is CAISEPSWAIPSPEQFF. Here the CDR3 DNA reads TGTGCCATCAGTGAGCCCTCTTGGGCCATCCCTTCACCTGAGCAGTTCTTC.

This clonotype was found many times. The chain has TRBV4-2 and TRBJ2-2; a weak D match, TRBD1 (5 bases). V was clipped by 3 bases and J by 5 bases, with 10 bases between them. Looked up from germline, CDR1 is LGHNA and CDR2 is YNFKEQ. The CDR3 length is 14 residues. Written as DNA, the CDR3 is TGTGCCAGCAGCCACGACAGTACTACCGGGGAGCTGTTTTTT. Residues: CASSHDSTTGELFF.

Many counts were recorded for this clonotype. This sequence joins TRBV20-1 and TRBJ2-5; D call uncertain. Trimming took 6 bases from V and 7 from J, leaving 15 bases between them. CDR1 DFQATT and CDR2 SNEGSKA come from the germline V gene (reference sequence). The length of the CDR3 is 12 residues. The CDR3 sequence: CSANPSIGTQYF. The CDR3 DNA reads as TGCAGTGCCAACCCCTCCATCGGGACCCAGTACTTC.

This clonotype has a single count. Since a much larger clone is just one base distant, this may be a read error. The chain is built from TRBV30 and TRBJ2-6; no clear D gene. The CDR3 runs to 13 residues. Trimming shortened V by 5 bases and J by 1 base, and 6 bases separated the two germline ends. CDR1 is GTSNPN and CDR2 is SVGIG in the germline V gene (reference sequence). The CDR3: CAWWLSGANVLTF. CDR3 nucleotide sequence: TGTGCCTGGTGGCTTTCTGGGGCCAACGTCCTGACTTTC.

This clonotype was counted ten times or more. The chain has TRBV7-9 and TRBJ2-5; D uncertain. Germline CDR1 and CDR2: SEHNR and FQNEAQ (reference sequence). V was shortened by 5 bases and J by 2 bases, with 15 bases between the two germline ends. The CDR3 is 15 amino acids. CDR3 DNA: TGTGCCAGCAGCCCCCAAGACCCAGATCAAGAGACCCAGTACTTC. As protein: CASSPQDPDQETQYF.

This clonotype has at least ten counts. The J gene is TRBJ1-1, the V gene TRBV27, with 11 bases lining up with TRBD1. The V and J ends lost 5 bases and 4 bases, in that order; junction bases with no gene match: 6. The CDR3 loop spans 15 amino acids. Germline V gives CDR1 MNHEY, CDR2 SMNVEV (reference sequence). The CDR3 nucleotides are TGTGCCAGCAGTCCGATCGGGACAGGGGGCACTGAAGCTTTCTTT. Translated: CASSPIGTGGTEAFF.

This clonotype was recorded many times. V is TRBV6-2 or TRBV6-3 and J is TRBJ2-3; D might be TRBD1 or TRBD2, each matching 6 bases. The CDR3 loop spans 16 amino acids. Germline V gene data show CDR1 as MNHEY and CDR2 as SVGEGT. Trimming stripped 3 bases from V and 2 bases from J, with 15 bases between. In DNA form, the CDR3 reads TGTGCCAGCAGTTATCGTACTCGGGGGCTCACAGATACGCAGTATTTT. Its translation is CASSYRTRGLTDTQYF.

This clonotype was counted between two and nine times. This sequence joins TRBV11-2 and TRBJ2-1; possibly TRBD2 for D (6 bases). The CDR3 contains 14 residues. Between the trimmed V and J ends, which lost 0 bases and 7 bases, there was a span of 10 bases. CDR1 and CDR2 (germline): SGHAT, FQNNGV. In DNA, the CDR3 is TGTGCCAGCAGCTTAGACCGGGCGGGAAATGAGCAGTTCTTC. This codes for CASSLDRAGNEQFF.

The J gene is TRBJ1-1, the V gene TRBV30, with 8 nucleotides matching TRBD1. The CDR3 is made up of 16 amino acids. V lost 0 bases and J lost 10; bases outside the gene matches: 16. The germline V gene has CDR1 GTSNPN and CDR2 SVGIG (reference sequence). The CDR3 bases are TGTGCCTGGAGTGTACGGACAGGGAGCTTCAGGCCCGGAGCTTTCTTT. This translates into CAWSVRTGSFRPGAFF.

This clonotype was seen a few times. This chain uses TRBV7-9 with TRBJ1-4, with D perhaps matching TRBD1 (5 bases). Trimming removed 2 bases from V and 6 bases from J, with 19 bases in between. The CDR3 consists of 17 residues. Germline V CDR1 and CDR2: SEHNR, FQNEAQ (reference sequence). In nucleotides, the CDR3 is TGTGCCAGCAGCTTAAGAGGGGCCGGGGTCCTCGATGAAAAACTGTTTTTT. Amino acid sequence: CASSLRGAGVLDEKLFF.

This clonotype was counted a few times. The V and J genes are TRBV12-3 or TRBV12-4 and TRBJ1-5; no clear D. The CDR3 totals 12 residues. Trimming removed 3 bases from V and 11 bases from J, with 11 bases in between. The CDR3 DNA reads TGTGCCAGCAGTTTTGAGGTGCGGGCCCAGCATTTT. Protein: CASSFEVRAQHF.

Many counts were recorded for this clonotype. The chain links TRBV5-1 to TRBJ1-1; possibly TRBD1 for D (5 bases). Germline-derived CDR1 and CDR2 are SGHRS and YFSETQ. The V gene lost 1 base and the J gene lost 1 base, with 8 bases spanning the gap. There are 14 residues in the CDR3. The CDR3: CASSLPRGNTEAFF. The CDR3 DNA is TGCGCCAGCAGCTTGCCTAGGGGGAACACTGAAGCTTTCTTT.